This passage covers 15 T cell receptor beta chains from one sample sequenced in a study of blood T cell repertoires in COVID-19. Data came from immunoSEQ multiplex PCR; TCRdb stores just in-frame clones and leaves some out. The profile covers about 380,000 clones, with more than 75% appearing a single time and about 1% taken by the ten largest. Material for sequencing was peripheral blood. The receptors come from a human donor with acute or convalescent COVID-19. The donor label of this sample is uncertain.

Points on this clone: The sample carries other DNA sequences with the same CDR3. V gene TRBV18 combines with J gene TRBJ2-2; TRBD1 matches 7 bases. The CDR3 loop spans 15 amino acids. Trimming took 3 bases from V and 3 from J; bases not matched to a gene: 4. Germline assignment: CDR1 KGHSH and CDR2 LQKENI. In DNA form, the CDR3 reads TGTGCCAGCTCACCCGACAGGGTTGACACCGGGGAGCTGTTTTTT. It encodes CASSPDRVDTGELFF.

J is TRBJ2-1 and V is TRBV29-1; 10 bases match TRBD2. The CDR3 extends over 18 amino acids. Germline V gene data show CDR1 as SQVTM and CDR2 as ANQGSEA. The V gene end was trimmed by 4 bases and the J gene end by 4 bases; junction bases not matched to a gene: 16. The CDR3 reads CSVGPSGLALRGYNEQFF. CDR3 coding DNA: TGCAGCGTTGGCCCCTCGGGACTAGCGCTTAGAGGTTACAATGAGCAGTTCTTC.

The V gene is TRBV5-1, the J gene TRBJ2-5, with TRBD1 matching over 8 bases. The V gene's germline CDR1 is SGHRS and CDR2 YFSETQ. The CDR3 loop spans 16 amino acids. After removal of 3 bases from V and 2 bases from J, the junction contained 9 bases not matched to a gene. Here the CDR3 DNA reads TGCGCCAGCAGCTCCACCGGGACAGGTAGACAAGAGACCCAGTACTTC. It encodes CASSSTGTGRQETQYF.

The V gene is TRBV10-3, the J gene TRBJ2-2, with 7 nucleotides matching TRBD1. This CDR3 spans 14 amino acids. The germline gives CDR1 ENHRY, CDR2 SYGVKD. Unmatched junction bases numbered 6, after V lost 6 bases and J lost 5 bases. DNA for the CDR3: TGTGCCATCAGCCCCACAGGGGAGACCGGGGAGCTGTTTTTT. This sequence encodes CAISPTGETGELFF.

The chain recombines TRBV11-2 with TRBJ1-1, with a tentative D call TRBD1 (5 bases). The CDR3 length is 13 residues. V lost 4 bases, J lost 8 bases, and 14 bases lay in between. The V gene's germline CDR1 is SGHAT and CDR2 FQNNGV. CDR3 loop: CASSSEGWTEAFF. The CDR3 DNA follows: TGTGCCAGCAGCTCGGAAGGTTGGACAGAAGCTTTCTTT.

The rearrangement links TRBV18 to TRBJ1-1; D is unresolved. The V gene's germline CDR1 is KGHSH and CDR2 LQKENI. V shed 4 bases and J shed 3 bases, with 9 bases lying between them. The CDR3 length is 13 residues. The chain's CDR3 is CASSRSGDTEAFF. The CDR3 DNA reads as TGTGCCAGCTCACGTTCGGGAGACACTGAAGCTTTCTTT.

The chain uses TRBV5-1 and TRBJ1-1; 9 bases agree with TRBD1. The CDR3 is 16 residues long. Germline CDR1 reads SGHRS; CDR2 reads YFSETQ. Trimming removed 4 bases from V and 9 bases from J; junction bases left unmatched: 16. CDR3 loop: CASSPRTGTGTSKAFF. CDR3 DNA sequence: TGCGCCAGCAGCCCCCGAACCGGGACAGGGACTAGTAAAGCTTTCTTT.

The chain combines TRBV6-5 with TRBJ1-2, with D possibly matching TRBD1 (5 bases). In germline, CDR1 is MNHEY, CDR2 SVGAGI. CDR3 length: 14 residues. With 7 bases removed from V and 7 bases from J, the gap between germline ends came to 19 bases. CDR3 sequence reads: CASTLGGAHAGYTF. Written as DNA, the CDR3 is TGTGCCAGCACCCTGGGAGGGGCACATGCTGGCTACACCTTC.

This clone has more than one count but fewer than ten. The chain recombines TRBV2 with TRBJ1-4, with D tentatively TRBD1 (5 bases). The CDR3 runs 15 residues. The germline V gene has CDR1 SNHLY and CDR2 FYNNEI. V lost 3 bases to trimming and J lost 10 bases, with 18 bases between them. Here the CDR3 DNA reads TGTGCCAGCAGTGACGGGCAGGGCGTGGGTGGAAAACTGTTTTTT. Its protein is CASSDGQGVGGKLFF.

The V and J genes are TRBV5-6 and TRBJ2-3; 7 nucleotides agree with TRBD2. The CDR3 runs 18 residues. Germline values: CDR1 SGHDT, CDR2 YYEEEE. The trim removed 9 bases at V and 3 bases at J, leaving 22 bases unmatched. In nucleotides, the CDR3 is TGTGCCATCTCATTACTACCCGGGGGGACGAAAGGGACAGATACGCAGTATTTT. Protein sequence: CAISLLPGGTKGTDTQYF.

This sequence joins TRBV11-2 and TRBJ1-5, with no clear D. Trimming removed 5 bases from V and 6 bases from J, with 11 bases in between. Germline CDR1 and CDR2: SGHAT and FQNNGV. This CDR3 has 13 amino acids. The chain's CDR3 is CASSPTQAQPQHF. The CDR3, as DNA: TGTGCCAGCAGCCCGACCCAGGCTCAGCCCCAGCATTTT.

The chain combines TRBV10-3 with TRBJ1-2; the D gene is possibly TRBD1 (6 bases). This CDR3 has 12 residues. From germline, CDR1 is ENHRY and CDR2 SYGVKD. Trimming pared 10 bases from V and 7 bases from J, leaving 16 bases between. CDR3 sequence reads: CATEDSSGGYTF. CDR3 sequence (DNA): TGTGCCACAGAGGACAGTTCCGGTGGCTACACCTTC.

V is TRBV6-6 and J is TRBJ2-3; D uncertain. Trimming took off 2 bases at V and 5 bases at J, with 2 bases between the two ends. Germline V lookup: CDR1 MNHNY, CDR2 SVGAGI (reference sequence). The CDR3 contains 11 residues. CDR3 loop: CASSYQDTQYF. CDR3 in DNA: TGTGCCAGCAGTTACCAAGATACGCAGTATTTT.

The CDR3 DNA sequence: TGTGCCAGCAGCTATGCTAGCGGGGGTCGAAATGAGCAGTTCTTC. Its protein product is CASSYASGGRNEQFF. The chain joins TRBV7-9 to TRBJ2-1, with 10 positions matching TRBD2. Per germline, CDR1 SEHNR and CDR2 FQNEAQ (reference sequence). V gave up 4 bases and J gave up 7 bases; unmatched junction bases: 7. The CDR3 is made up of 15 amino acids.

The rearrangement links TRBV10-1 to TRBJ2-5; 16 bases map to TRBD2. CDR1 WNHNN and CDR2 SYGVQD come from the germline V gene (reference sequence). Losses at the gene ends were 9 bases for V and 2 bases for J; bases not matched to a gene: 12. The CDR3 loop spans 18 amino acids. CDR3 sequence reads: CARKAGTSGGEPQETQYF. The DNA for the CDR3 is TGCGCCAGAAAAGCCGGGACTAGCGGGGGGGAACCACAAGAGACCCAGTACTTC.